Sequencing of this TCR beta chain was carried out in a study of control samples from healthy donors and cancer patients. The method was immunoSEQ multiplex PCR; TCRdb's version includes in-frame clones alone and lacks a portion of them. Of about 150,000 clones listed, around 95% are singletons. Germline V gene data show CDR1 as SGHAT and CDR2 as FQNNGV. This CDR3 region has 16 residues. The germline V and J ends were trimmed by 5 bases and 2 bases, with 16 bases remaining between them. This receptor was obtained from a man aged 40-55 years in good health. The chain joins TRBV11-2 to TRBJ2-1; perhaps TRBD2 as D (5 bases). Sequenced material: blood. CDR3 DNA: TGTGCCAGCAGCGGCATAGGGAGCCCTCCCTACAATGAGCAGTTCTTC. As protein: CASSGIGSPPYNEQFF. Full variable domain (remainder filled in from reference TRBV11-2 and TRBJ2-1): EAGVAQSPRYKIIEKRQSVAFWCNPISGHATLYWYQQILGQGPKLLIQFQNNGVVDDSQLPKDRFSAERLKGVDSTLKIQPAKLEDSAVYLCASSGIGSPPYNEQFFGPGTRLTVL.